Listed here are 3 T cell receptor beta chains from one sample, sequenced in a study of human T cells and chemical hapten exposure (dated by TCRdb to about 2021). Library prep was done by RACE. The sequencer was a NextSeq 500. TCRdb handled the public reads itself, with Q25 trimming in fastp and clone calling in MiXCR, and kept productive beta chains. Under each unique CDR3 protein, matching rows form one entry showing the most common genes and DNA. Within this sample are 150,000 to 200,000 distinct CDR3 sequences, with 25% to 35% of them counted one time only. The ten largest clones represent about 2.1% of the sample. According to the study, the label for this sample's time point signals: patch test 3, about 24 weeks after DPC sensitization. Per the publication, the treatment or condition label means: therapeutic diphenylcyclopropenone sensitization with weekly scalp DPC. The sample consisted of whole blood, taken in connection with sensitization to the hapten diphenylcyclopropenone (DPC). The receptors were sampled from a woman aged 18-29 years with alopecia areata. Some clones in this sample may be carry-over from other donors' samples.

This chain links TRBV6-5 with TRBJ2-6; the D is unclear. V lost 0 bases and J lost 8, with 8 bases in between. CDR3 length: 14 residues. CDR1 MNHEY and CDR2 SVGAGI come from the germline V gene. The CDR3 reads CASSYSNGPNVLTF. The CDR3 region has the DNA TGTGCCAGCAGTTACTCGAACGGTCCCAACGTCCTGACTTTC.

This clonotype was counted many times. The chain recombines TRBV4-1 with TRBJ2-7; 8 positions match TRBD1. The CDR3 spans 13 residues. V gave up 3 bases and J gave up 7 bases; unmatched junction bases: 5. Per the germline V gene, CDR1 is MGHRA and CDR2 is YSYEKL. CDR3 sequence: CASSQTDRAEQYF. CDR3 bases: TGCGCCAGCAGCCAGACGGACAGGGCGGAGCAGTACTTC.

The genes are TRBV3-1 and TRBJ1-2; 7 nucleotides agree with TRBD1. V gave up 7 bases and J gave up 4 bases; unmatched junction bases: 6. Germline V lookup: CDR1 LGHDT, CDR2 YNNKEL (reference sequence). This CDR3 is 13 amino acids long. The CDR3 region has the DNA TGTGCCAGCAACCAGGGGGGCGGCTATGGCTACACCTTC. Encoded protein: CASNQGGGYGYTF.